Following are 32 T cell receptor beta chains from one sample sequenced in a study of T cell changes during pregnancy in multiple sclerosis. Here immunoSEQ multiplex PCR was the method, and the copy in TCRdb shows in-frame clones only, minus some. This table has tens of thousands of clones, roughly nine tenths appearing once. Material: CD4+ T cells from peripheral blood mononuclear cells, obtained in the first trimester of pregnancy. These receptors all stem from a female donor with multiple sclerosis, enrolled in a pregnancy study.

The V gene is TRBV7-2, the J gene TRBJ1-1, with 7 bases that match TRBD1. CDR1 SGHTA and CDR2 FQGNSA come from the germline V gene. This CDR3 is 11 amino acids long. V lost 8 bases and J lost 3; bases outside the gene matches: 0. CDR3 protein: CASGTDTEAFF. The DNA for the CDR3 is TGTGCCAGCGGGACAGACACTGAAGCTTTCTTT.

The chain joins TRBV10-3 to TRBJ2-1; TRBD1 aligns across 10 bases. The CDR3 has 13 amino acids. V lost 11 bases and J lost 6; bases outside the gene matches: 7. CDR1 is ENHRY and CDR2 is SYGVKD in the germline V gene. CDR3 nucleotides: TGTGCCGGGGGGAGGACAGGGGGCAATGAGCAGTTCTTC. Protein: CAGGRTGGNEQFF.

The genes are TRBV10-1 and TRBJ2-1; D is possibly TRBD2 (8 bases). The CDR3 runs 14 residues. Trimming stripped 7 bases from V and 8 bases from J, with 18 bases between. CDR1 is WNHNN and CDR2 is SYGVQD in the germline V gene (reference sequence). The CDR3: CASTQGGLVDEQFF. Here the CDR3 DNA reads TGCGCCAGCACCCAGGGGGGACTAGTAGATGAGCAGTTCTTC.

V usage is TRBV6-5 and J usage is TRBJ2-7; D is perhaps TRBD1 (5 bases). This CDR3 region has 14 residues. The germline gives CDR1 MNHEY, CDR2 SVGAGI. Trimming pared 5 bases from V and 0 bases from J, leaving 11 bases between. DNA of the CDR3: TGTGCCAGCAGTGTACAGGTGAACTCCTACGAGCAGTACTTC. Encoded protein: CASSVQVNSYEQYF.

The chain employs TRBV7-2 and TRBJ1-6; D is unclear. CDR3 size: 16 residues. CDR1 and CDR2 (germline): SGHTA, FQGNSA. The V end was cut by 4 bases, the J end by 4 bases, with 14 bases between. The CDR3 coding sequence is TGTGCCAGCAGCTCGTGGACGGGGAATTATAATTCACCCCTCCACTTT. Encoded protein: CASSSWTGNYNSPLHF.

This sequence joins TRBV19 and TRBJ1-5, with TRBD1 matching over 7 bases. The CDR3 has 14 amino acids. The ends lost 6 bases at V and 9 bases at J; junction bases unmatched: 11. CDR1 is LNHDA, CDR2 SQIVND, per germline (reference sequence). The CDR3: CASRGQGDPSPQHF. The CDR3 DNA is TGTGCCAGTAGGGGCCAGGGGGACCCATCGCCCCAGCATTTT. The whole variable domain, filled in from reference TRBV19 and TRBJ1-5, reads DGGITQSPKYLFRKEGQNVTLSCEQNLNHDAMYWYRQDPGQGLRLIYYSQIVNDFQKGDIAEGYSVSREKKESFPLTVTSAQKNPTAFYLCASRGQGDPSPQHFGDGTRLSIL.

The chain carries TRBV2 and TRBJ2-5; weak D call: TRBD2 (5 bases). The CDR3 runs to 15 residues. Trimming stripped 6 bases from V and 3 bases from J, with 17 bases between. Germline values: CDR1 SNHLY, CDR2 FYNNEI. CDR3 in amino acids: CASSRLLVLKETQYF. CDR3 coding DNA: TGTGCCAGCAGCAGACTACTCGTCCTTAAAGAGACCCAGTACTTC. Full variable domain (rest looked up from reference TRBV2 and TRBJ2-5): EPEVTQTPSHQVTQMGQEVILRCVPISNHLYFYWYRQILGQKVEFLVSFYNNEISEKSEIFDDQFSVERPDGSNFTLKIRSTKLEDSAMYFCASSRLLVLKETQYFGPGTRLLVL.

V gene TRBV7-3 combines with J gene TRBJ1-4; D is unresolved. Trimming stripped 5 bases from V and 7 bases from J, with 14 bases between. CDR1 is SGHTA and CDR2 is FQGTGA in the germline V gene. The CDR3 sequence is 14 residues long. The CDR3 is CASSPWTRPEKLFF. The CDR3 DNA follows: TGTGCCAGCAGCCCCTGGACTCGACCTGAAAAACTGTTTTTT.

The genes are TRBV7-9 and TRBJ2-7, with 7 bases lining up with TRBD2. J lost 3 bases, V lost 7 bases, and 6 bases had no gene match. The CDR3 length is 13 residues. The germline V gene has CDR1 SEHNR and CDR2 FQNEAQ (reference sequence). The CDR3 reads CASIFAGDYEQYF. CDR3 nucleotides: TGTGCCAGCATTTTTGCGGGGGACTACGAGCAGTACTTC.

V usage is TRBV5-6 and J usage is TRBJ1-2, with 9 bases fitting TRBD1. The CDR3 sequence is 17 residues long. Trimming at V came to 5 bases and at J to 9 bases, leaving 20 bases not matched to a gene. From germline, CDR1 is SGHDT and CDR2 YYEEEE. In DNA form, the CDR3 reads TGTGCCAGCAGGTACGGACAGGGGCGTCCCTGGGGCGAAAGCTACACCTTC. Amino acid sequence: CASRYGQGRPWGESYTF. Looking up the rest from reference TRBV5-6 and TRBJ1-2 gives the full variable domain: DAGVTQSPTHLIKTRGQQVTLRCSPKSGHDTVSWYQQALGQGPQFIFQYYEEEERQRGNFPDRFSGHQFPNYSSELNVNALLLGDSALYLCASRYGQGRPWGESYTFGSGTRLTVV.

This chain joins TRBV18 and TRBJ2-1, with 7 bases matching TRBD1. CDR3 length: 13 amino acids. J gave up 2 bases and V 8 bases, and 3 bases lay outside the gene matches. Germline V gene data show CDR1 as KGHSH and CDR2 as LQKENI. CDR3 protein: CASTGTAYNEQFF. The CDR3 DNA follows: TGTGCCAGCACCGGGACAGCCTACAATGAGCAGTTCTTC.

J is TRBJ2-7 and V is TRBV9; tentatively, D is TRBD1 (6 bases). With 4 bases removed from V and 2 bases from J, the gap between germline ends came to 16 bases. This CDR3 contains 15 residues. Germline loops: CDR1 SGDLS, CDR2 YYNGEE. The CDR3 DNA reads as TGTGCCAGCAGCTCCCGCGACAGGATTCCCTACGAGCAGTACTTC. Translating it yields CASSSRDRIPYEQYF. The variable domain in full, with the rest retrieved from reference TRBV9 and TRBJ2-7, is DSGVTQTPKHLITATGQRVTLRCSPRSGDLSVYWYQQSLDQGLQFLIQYYNGEERAKGNILERFSAQQFPDLHSELNLSSLELGDSALYFCASSSRDRIPYEQYFGPGTRLTVT.

The chain joins TRBV12-5 to TRBJ1-1, with D hard to call. This CDR3 spans 13 amino acids. Germline CDR1 and CDR2: LGHNT and FRNRAP. V was shortened by 3 bases and J by 3 bases, with 8 bases between the two germline ends. The CDR3 loop is CASGLEEDTEAFF. The CDR3 nucleotides read TGTGCTAGTGGTTTAGAAGAGGACACTGAAGCTTTCTTT.

The chain's CDR3 is CANGGQNYEQYF. The CDR3 nucleotides are TGTGCCAACGGAGGGCAGAACTACGAGCAGTACTTC. The rearrangement links TRBV2 to TRBJ2-7; the D gene is possibly TRBD2 (6 bases). Germline V gene lookup returns CDR1 SNHLY and CDR2 FYNNEI. V shed 10 bases and J shed 3 bases, with 13 bases lying between them. The CDR3 length is 12 residues. The variable domain in full, completed from reference TRBV2 and TRBJ2-7, reads EPEVTQTPSHQVTQMGQEVILRCVPISNHLYFYWYRQILGQKVEFLVSFYNNEISEKSEIFDDQFSVERPDGSNFTLKIRSTKLEDSAMYFCANGGQNYEQYFGPGTRLTVT.

The rearrangement links TRBV11-2 to TRBJ2-1; D call uncertain. Looked up from germline, CDR1 is SGHAT and CDR2 is FQNNGV. The CDR3 covers 17 residues. V lost 4 bases and J 0 bases, leaving 16 bases between the germline ends. CDR3 residues: CASSSRNHMNSYNEQFF. CDR3 nucleotide sequence: TGTGCCAGCAGCTCTAGAAATCATATGAACTCCTACAATGAGCAGTTCTTC.

In this sample, this clone turned up once. The V call is TRBV7-3, the J call TRBJ1-2, with 8 bases fitting TRBD1. The CDR3 has 18 residues. The junction had 18 bases not matched to a gene; V was cut back by 1 base and J by 8 bases. Germline V gene lookup returns CDR1 SGHTA and CDR2 FQGTGA. CDR3 region: CASSLIIRPDRAAWGYTF. The CDR3 DNA is TGTGCCAGCAGCTTAATAATAAGGCCGGACAGGGCAGCCTGGGGCTACACCTTC.

V gene TRBV19 combines with J gene TRBJ2-3; no definite D call. Germline CDR1 reads LNHDA; CDR2 reads SQIVND (reference sequence). The CDR3 is made up of 16 amino acids. The V end was cut by 3 bases, the J end by 5 bases, with 18 bases between. The CDR3 sequence: CASSILNSVQVDTQYF. CDR3 in DNA: TGTGCCAGTAGTATTCTGAACTCCGTGCAAGTAGATACGCAGTATTTT.

The V and J genes are TRBV11-3 and TRBJ2-1, with 7 positions matching TRBD2. Trimming removed 1 base from V and 4 bases from J; junction bases left unmatched: 4. CDR3 length equals 15 residues. Germline V lookup: CDR1 SGHNT, CDR2 YENEEA. The CDR3 nucleotides read TGTGCCAGCAGCTTAGGACTAGCCCTATACAATGAGCAGTTCTTC. It yields the protein CASSLGLALYNEQFF.

V gene TRBV5-1 combines with J gene TRBJ1-4, with D maybe TRBD1 (5 bases). The V end was cut by 0 bases, the J end by 7 bases, with 10 bases between. The CDR3 has 14 amino acids. Germline assignment: CDR1 SGHRS and CDR2 YFSETQ. The CDR3 region is CASSLGQGSEKLFF. The CDR3 bases are TGCGCCAGCAGCTTGGGGCAGGGCAGTGAAAAACTGTTTTTT.

The rearrangement uses TRBV11-2 and TRBJ2-7; D uncertain. The germline V and J ends were trimmed by 8 bases and 3 bases, with 8 bases remaining between them. CDR3 size: 11 residues. Germline lookup yields CDR1 SGHAT and CDR2 FQNNGV. The CDR3 DNA reads TGTGCCAGCCAGCGAGGCTACGAGCAGTACTTC. Its translation is CASQRGYEQYF.

V usage is TRBV9 and J usage is TRBJ1-1; D gene unclear. This CDR3 spans 13 amino acids. The V end lost 0 bases, the J end lost 10 bases, and 13 bases lay between the germline ends. Germline assignment: CDR1 SGDLS and CDR2 YYNGEE. CDR3 nucleotide sequence: TGTGCCAGCAGCGTAGTGGGCCGTGGCAGAGCTTTCTTT. It specifies CASSVVGRGRAFF.

The table lists this clone with a count of one. The genes are TRBV5-1 and TRBJ2-7; 9 nucleotides line up with TRBD1. The germline gives CDR1 SGHRS, CDR2 YFSETQ. Trimming took 4 bases from V and 6 from J; bases not matched to a gene: 11. There are 15 residues in the CDR3. The CDR3 loop reads CASSPVPGQGIEQYF. CDR3 DNA sequence: TGCGCCAGCAGCCCCGTCCCGGGACAGGGAATCGAGCAGTACTTC.

This clone is a singleton in its sample. The CDR3 region has the DNA TGTGCCAGCAGCCTTGGGACAGAAGGCTTTTCTTCCTACGAGCAGTACTTC. Protein sequence: CASSLGTEGFSSYEQYF. V and J are TRBV14 and TRBJ2-7; 7 nucleotides match TRBD1. CDR1 is SGHDN, CDR2 FVKESK, per germline. Losses at the gene ends were 4 bases for V and 1 base for J; bases not matched to a gene: 13. The CDR3 covers 17 residues.

This clone showed up just once. The chain is built from TRBV6-5 and TRBJ2-7; maybe TRBD1 (6 bases). V lost 11 bases to trimming and J lost 4 bases, with 21 bases between them. Germline values: CDR1 MNHEY, CDR2 SVGAGI. CDR3 length: 14 amino acids. Here the CDR3 reads CAPPGVRGWYEQYF. Here the CDR3 DNA reads TGTGCCCCGCCAGGTGTCAGGGGATGGTACGAGCAGTACTTC.

The J gene is TRBJ2-5, the V gene TRBV5-4; 7 bases are a match to TRBD2. V trimming: 4 bases; J trimming: 5 bases; junction bases outside the gene matches: 20. The germline V gene encodes CDR1 SGHNT and CDR2 YYREEE (reference sequence). The CDR3 sequence is 18 residues long. CDR3 region: CASSPGGFNGFSRETQYF. In DNA form, the CDR3 reads TGTGCCAGCAGCCCGGGGGGTTTTAATGGATTTTCGAGGGAGACCCAGTACTTC.

This chain joins TRBV5-1 and TRBJ2-1, with D unresolved. CDR1 is SGHRS, CDR2 YFSETQ, per germline. The CDR3 is 16 amino acids. The V and J ends lost 0 bases and 0 bases respectively, with 10 bases between them. The CDR3 region is CASSLDVSSSYNEQFF. In DNA form, the CDR3 reads TGCGCCAGCAGCTTGGATGTCTCCAGCTCCTACAATGAGCAGTTCTTC.

The count of this clone is one. The J gene is TRBJ1-3, the V gene TRBV7-2; unclear D gene. The V end was cut by 1 base, the J end by 0 bases, with 7 bases between. The CDR3 is made up of 15 amino acids. Germline V lookup: CDR1 SGHTA, CDR2 FQGNSA. DNA for the CDR3: TGTGCCAGCAGCTTAGAACCTAGCTCTGGAAACACCATATATTTT. Translated, it gives CASSLEPSSGNTIYF.

This CDR3 reads CAWQGQGARGYTF. For the CDR3, the DNA is TGTGCCTGGCAGGGACAGGGGGCGCGGGGCTACACCTTC. J is TRBJ1-2 and V is TRBV9; the match to TRBD1 covers 12 bases. Germline loops: CDR1 SGDLS, CDR2 YYNGEE. Unmatched junction bases numbered 9, after V lost 10 bases and J lost 8 bases. The CDR3 is made up of 13 amino acids.

J is TRBJ2-7 and V is TRBV7-9; D possibly corresponds to TRBD1 (5 bases). With 5 bases removed from V and 4 bases from J, the gap between germline ends came to 9 bases. CDR3 length: 12 residues. The germline gives CDR1 SEHNR, CDR2 FQNEAQ (reference sequence). The CDR3 spells CASSPDIYEQYF. CDR3 nucleotides: TGTGCCAGCAGCCCGGACATTTACGAGCAGTACTTC.

This chain links TRBV30 with TRBJ1-1, with a possible D match to TRBD1 (6 bases). Germline values: CDR1 GTSNPN, CDR2 SVGIG (reference sequence). V lost 2 bases to trimming and J lost 3 bases, with 10 bases between them. The CDR3 has 13 residues. CDR3 in DNA: TGTGCCTGGAGTCGACAGGTGGACACTGAAGCTTTCTTT. Protein product: CAWSRQVDTEAFF. Drawing the rest from reference TRBV30 and TRBJ1-1, the complete variable domain is SQTIHQWPATLVQPVGSPLSLECTVEGTSNPNLYWYRQAAGRGLQLLFYSVGIGQISSEVPQNLSASRPQDRQFILSSKKLLLSDSGFYLCAWSRQVDTEAFFGQGTRLTVV.

This chain uses TRBV2 with TRBJ2-6; D possibly corresponds to TRBD1 (6 bases). The length of the CDR3 is 15 residues. CDR1 is SNHLY, CDR2 FYNNEI, per germline. Trimming removed 6 bases at V and 1 base at J, with 10 bases between. The DNA for the CDR3 is TGTGCCAGCAGCCCGGACAGTTCTGGGGCCAACGTCCTGACTTTC. Its translation: CASSPDSSGANVLTF.

This sequence joins TRBV9 and TRBJ1-1; D gene uncertain. This CDR3 has 15 residues. Germline lookup yields CDR1 SGDLS and CDR2 YYNGEE. Trimming removed 0 bases from V and 0 bases from J, with 9 bases in between. CDR3 nucleotides: TGTGCCAGCAGCGTAGATCACAGACTGAACACTGAAGCTTTCTTT. Translation gives CASSVDHRLNTEAFF.